The clone carrying this TCR beta chain came up a few times. This entry belongs to a study of cytomegalovirus exposure and HLA in healthy donors. V lost 1 base to trimming and J lost 7 bases, with 3 bases between them. This CDR3 spans 11 amino acids. Germline V gives CDR1 SGHDT, CDR2 YYEEEE. The PCR had 60 Vbeta and 13 Jbeta primers. Profiling relied on immunoSEQ multiplex PCR, and the TCRdb table lists in-frame clones only, not all of them. The sample lists around 180,000 clones, 80% seen once, with around 6% in the top ten. This clonotype was obtained from a man aged 40-49 years in good health and CMV-seronegative. Sequences were obtained from PBMCs. The V and J genes are TRBV5-6 and TRBJ2-4; D is undetermined. The chain's CDR3 is CASSLRNIQYF. The DNA for the CDR3 is TGTGCCAGCAGCTTGCGGAACATTCAGTACTTC.